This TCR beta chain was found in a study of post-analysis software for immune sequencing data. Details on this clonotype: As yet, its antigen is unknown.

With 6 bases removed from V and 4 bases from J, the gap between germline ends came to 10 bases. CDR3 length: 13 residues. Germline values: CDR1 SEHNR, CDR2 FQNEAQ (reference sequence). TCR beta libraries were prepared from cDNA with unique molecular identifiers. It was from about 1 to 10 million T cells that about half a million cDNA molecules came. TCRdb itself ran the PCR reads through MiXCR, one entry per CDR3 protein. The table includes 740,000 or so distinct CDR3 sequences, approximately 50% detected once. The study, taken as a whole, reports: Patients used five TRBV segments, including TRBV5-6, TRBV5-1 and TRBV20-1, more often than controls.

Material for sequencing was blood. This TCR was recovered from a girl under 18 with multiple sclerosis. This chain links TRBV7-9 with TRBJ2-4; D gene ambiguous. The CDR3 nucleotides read TGTGCCAGCAGTTTGGACGGGAAAAACATTCAGTACTTC. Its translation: CASSLDGKNIQYF.